At least ten counts were recorded for the clone carrying this T cell receptor (beta chain). What it binds is not known. This sample was included in a study of T-cell reconstitution after alpha-beta-depleted transplantation in children. Broader study findings: Certain patients had high TCRbeta diversity at day 60, and it came from recipient T cells and thymic progenitors that survived. Newly made T cells mostly supplied T-cell counts and diversity one year after transplant. Reportedly, only several hundred clones from non-depleted graft cells drove alpha-beta T-cell counts at about two months.

Preparing the TCRbeta library involved the use of unique molecular identifiers. TCRdb redid the calling of the PCR reads with MiXCR, one entry per CDR3 protein. Of 280,000 or so distinct CDR3 sequences in the sample, 11% were seen once. The CDR3 totals 16 residues. The V end was cut by 0 bases, the J end by 0 bases, with 14 bases between. Germline CDR1 and CDR2: SQVTM and ANQGSEA. The chain combines TRBV29-1 with TRBJ1-1, with a possible D match to TRBD1 (5 bases). The sample consisted of peripheral blood, taken 180 days after TCRalphabeta/CD19-depleted stem cell transplant. This clonotype was obtained from a male patient aged 2 to 9 who had a stem cell transplant for chronic granulomatous disease, so the T cells may come from the graft donor. CDR3 residues: CSVEDVEGTVNTEAFF. In nucleotides, the CDR3 is TGCAGCGTTGAAGATGTAGAGGGGACGGTGAACACTGAAGCTTTCTTT.